This T cell receptor (beta chain) was retrieved from a study of identical twins. Each CDR3 protein is one row after TCRdb ran MiXCR on the 5' RACE reads. The sample includes 450,000 or so distinct CDR3 sequences, 13% to 15% of them seen just once. Trimming shortened V by 3 bases and J by 4 bases, and 12 bases separated the two germline ends. The length of the CDR3 is 14 residues. Germline V lookup: CDR1 SGDLS, CDR2 YYNGEE. These sequences were also reported in another study, on yellow fever vaccine responses in identical twins.

This TCR derives from a woman between 18 and 29 years old in good health. The chain uses TRBV9 and TRBJ2-3, with a weak D call TRBD1 (6 bases). The sample was CD4+ T cells sorted from blood. The CDR3: CASSASGAPDTQYF. The CDR3 DNA is TGTGCCAGCAGCGCCTCAGGGGCCCCAGATACGCAGTATTTT.